The clone carrying this T cell receptor beta chain was counted a single time. CDR1 SGHDT and CDR2 YYEEEE come from the germline V gene. Germline trimming cut 5 bases from V and 4 bases from J; bases unmatched to any gene: 9. The CDR3 totals 15 residues. This sample is part of a study of blood T cell repertoires in COVID-19. On the study more broadly: Some COVID-19 samples were acute and others convalescent; all came from the United States, Italy and Spain. Nucleic acid was either cDNA or gDNA, and it came from T cells, B-cell-depleted T cells, or PBMCs.

Those enrolled in Seattle joined during active infection and were followed longitudinally afterward. As handled by the study authors: Estimation of nucleated cell counts was performed using reference gene primer amplification. The repertoire was sequenced with immunoSEQ multiplex PCR; TCRdb's copy has only in-frame clones and lacks some. D and trimming come from the DNA, and the V and J calls and clone size come from that table. This table has about 260,000 clones, about 90% appearing once. The chain has TRBV5-6 and TRBJ2-5; 9 positions agree with TRBD1. This sequence originates from an older woman with COVID-19, enrolled during active disease. The sequenced sample consisted of peripheral blood. CDR3 residues: CASSYGTGSGETQYF. CDR3 nucleotides: TGTGCCAGCAGTTACGGGACAGGGTCAGGAGAGACCCAGTACTTC.